One sample yielded the 24 T cell receptor beta chains listed below, sequenced in a study of PD-1 blockade in classical Hodgkin lymphoma. Regarding time point: newly diagnosed, previously untreated cHL patient sample. Researchers report purifying CD4+ T cells from thawed PBMCs by magnetic negative selection. The assay was immunoSEQ multiplex PCR, and TCRdb's table has in-frame clones only and misses some. This repertoire shows fewer than 35,000 clones, 88% found once; its top ten account for around 1.3%. The sample was CD4+ T cells from blood. These receptors all stem from a human donor with classical Hodgkin lymphoma.

The chain recombines TRBV5-8 with TRBJ2-1, with 15 nucleotides matching TRBD2. V shed 5 bases, J shed 7 bases, and the junction held 7 bases outside the gene matches. The germline gives CDR1 SGHTS, CDR2 YDEGEE. The CDR3 contains 16 residues. The CDR3 protein is CASRWPGTSGRNEQFF. Here the CDR3 DNA reads TGTGCCAGCAGGTGGCCCGGGACTAGCGGGAGGAATGAGCAGTTCTTC.

CDR3 in DNA: TGTGCCAGCAGTGAAGCGGCGAAGTACGTC. Amino acid sequence: CASSEAAKYV. The chain employs TRBV6-1 and TRBJ2-7; D remains unclear. V lost 0 bases and J lost 11, with 5 bases in between. CDR3 length: 10 residues. In germline, CDR1 is MNHNS, CDR2 SASEGT.

CDR3 nucleotide sequence: TGTGCCAGCAGTTCCCGCGCCATGGCGACGAACACTGAAGCTTTCTTT. This encodes CASSSRAMATNTEAFF. This rearrangement joins TRBV27 to TRBJ1-1; D unresolved. This CDR3 has 16 amino acids. CDR1 is MNHEY and CDR2 is SMNVEV in the germline V gene (reference sequence). Trimming took off 4 bases at V and 1 base at J, with 16 bases between the two ends.

In nucleotides, the CDR3 is TGCAGCGTTCGACAGAGCACAGATACGCAGTATTTT. Its translation is CSVRQSTDTQYF. The gene calls are TRBV29-1 and TRBJ2-3; D perhaps matches TRBD1 (5 bases). The CDR3 has 12 amino acids. V was trimmed by 5 bases and J by 0 bases, leaving 6 bases between them. Germline V lookup: CDR1 SQVTM, CDR2 ANQGSEA.

The chain links TRBV5-6 to TRBJ1-2; 8 nucleotides line up with TRBD1. Trimming removed 7 bases from V and 0 bases from J; junction bases left unmatched: 14. The CDR3 runs 17 residues. Germline V gene sequence: CDR1 SGHDT, CDR2 YYEEEE. CDR3 DNA sequence: TGTGCCAGCCGGGCGACAGGGGCCCCTGAGTCTAACTATGGCTACACCTTC. Translation gives CASRATGAPESNYGYTF.

The chain recombines TRBV6-8 with TRBJ2-1; D possibly uses TRBD1 or TRBD2 (6 bases each). The CDR3 is 16 amino acids. V lost 2 bases to trimming and J lost 4 bases, with 15 bases between them. Germline CDR1 and CDR2: MNHGY and SAAAGT. Written as DNA, the CDR3 is TGTGCCAGCAGTTACCGGGGGCGGAGCCGTTACAATGAGCAGTTCTTC. This gives the protein CASSYRGRSRYNEQFF.

Regarding this clone: The junction departs from germline at one end; a sequencing error may be responsible. This chain links TRBV7-7 with TRBJ2-3; TRBD2 aligns across 7 bases. The CDR3 length is 15 residues. Germline V lookup: CDR1 SSHAT, CDR2 FNYEAQ (reference sequence). The CDR3 sequence is CASSFGAGAQDTQYF. The CDR3 DNA sequence: TGTGCTAGCAGCTTCGGGGCGGGAGCCCAAGATACGCAGTATTTT.

Concerning this clone itself: In the same sample, other DNA sequences code for this CDR3. The chain employs TRBV9 and TRBJ2-3; TRBD1 might be the D (6 bases). In germline, CDR1 is SGDLS, CDR2 YYNGEE. The CDR3 totals 15 residues. Trimming took off 0 bases at V and 1 base at J, with 9 bases between the two ends. In DNA, the CDR3 is TGTGCCAGCAGCGTAGGGACAGTCGGCACAGATACGCAGTATTTT. Its protein is CASSVGTVGTDTQYF.

This clone was counted a single time. This sequence joins TRBV7-9 and TRBJ1-3, with no clear D. CDR1 SEHNR and CDR2 FQNEAQ come from the germline V gene (reference sequence). The CDR3 is 15 residues long. Deletions cut 5 bases from V and 6 bases from J, with 17 bases between. The CDR3 sequence: CASSIPEGRKNTIYF. CDR3 bases: TGTGCCAGCAGCATTCCGGAAGGTCGGAAAAACACCATATATTTT.

V is TRBV4-2 and J is TRBJ2-7; 9 bases fit TRBD2. This CDR3 contains 15 residues. Germline V gene lookup returns CDR1 LGHNA and CDR2 YNFKEQ. V lost 1 base, J lost 4 bases, and 5 bases stayed unmatched. The DNA of the CDR3 is TGTGCCAGCAGCCAAGGGTTTAGCGGGAGTTACGAGCAGTACTTC. It translates to CASSQGFSGSYEQYF.

The J gene is TRBJ2-3, the V gene TRBV29-1, with 7 positions matching TRBD1. The V and J ends lost 6 bases and 0 bases, in that order; junction bases with no gene match: 3. The germline CDR1 and CDR2 sequences are SQVTM and ANQGSEA. The length of the CDR3 is 13 residues. The DNA for the CDR3 is TGCAGCGTGAGACAGGGTAGCACAGATACGCAGTATTTT. Translation gives CSVRQGSTDTQYF.

As DNA, the CDR3 is TGTGCCAGCAGCTCGAGGACTAGCGGGATAGGAGATACGCAGTATTTT. Amino acids: CASSSRTSGIGDTQYF. This chain joins TRBV5-4 and TRBJ2-3; 12 nucleotides match TRBD2. V trimming: 3 bases; J trimming: 5 bases; junction bases outside the gene matches: 7. The CDR3 sequence is 16 residues long. In germline, CDR1 is SGHNT, CDR2 YYREEE (reference sequence).

The chain combines TRBV6-1 with TRBJ2-7; no clear D. CDR1 is MNHNS, CDR2 SASEGT, per germline. CDR3 length: 15 residues. Trimming removed 0 bases from V and 2 bases from J, with 11 bases in between. CDR3 nucleotide sequence: TGTGCCAGCAGTGAAGCTGGAATCTTCCCCTACGAGCAGTACGTC. The encoded protein is CASSEAGIFPYEQYV.

The rearrangement uses TRBV5-1 and TRBJ1-2, with a weak D call TRBD1 (6 bases). Germline V CDR1 and CDR2: SGHRS, YFSETQ. Trimming removed 8 bases from V and 2 bases from J, with 10 bases in between. The CDR3 runs 12 residues. This CDR3 is CASRQANYGYTF. CDR3 DNA: TGCGCCAGTCGACAGGCGAACTATGGCTACACCTTC.

The chain carries TRBV28 and TRBJ1-2; D call uncertain. Germline loops: CDR1 MDHEN, CDR2 SYDVKM. V gave up 8 bases and J gave up 7 bases, with 23 bases separating them. CDR3 length equals 15 residues. CDR3: CASEEKVASAAGYTF. CDR3 nucleotide sequence: TGTGCCAGCGAAGAAAAAGTGGCCTCGGCGGCTGGCTACACCTTC.

The chain has TRBV29-1 and TRBJ2-1; TRBD1 agrees at 8 bases. Trimming took 0 bases from V and 6 from J; bases not matched to a gene: 7. Looked up from germline, CDR1 is SQVTM and CDR2 is ANQGSEA. CDR3 length: 15 amino acids. CDR3 residues: CSVEERGQATNEQFF. The CDR3 nucleotides read TGCAGCGTTGAAGAAAGGGGACAGGCTACCAATGAGCAGTTCTTC.

This chain connects TRBV28 to TRBJ2-7; TRBD2 aligns across 12 bases. This CDR3 contains 15 residues. Trimming at V came to 6 bases and at J to 3 bases, leaving 6 bases not matched to a gene. Germline V gives CDR1 MDHEN, CDR2 SYDVKM. The CDR3 reads CASRGTSGSLYEQYF. The CDR3 region has the DNA TGTGCCAGCAGGGGGACTAGCGGGTCCCTCTACGAGCAGTACTTC.

V usage is TRBV7-6 and J usage is TRBJ2-1, with D perhaps being TRBD1 or TRBD2 (5 bases each). Trimming pared 4 bases from V and 4 bases from J, leaving 14 bases between. This CDR3 spans 15 amino acids. The germline CDR1 and CDR2 sequences are SGHVS and FNYEAQ. The CDR3 nucleotides are TGTGCCAGCAGCTCCGGTGGGGGTGGGTACAATGAGCAGTTCTTC. Its protein product is CASSSGGGGYNEQFF.

The chain combines TRBV13 with TRBJ1-6; D not certain. The V and J ends lost 1 base and 11 bases respectively, with 9 bases between them. Germline CDR1 and CDR2: PRHDT and FYEKMQ (reference sequence). The length of the CDR3 is 13 residues. This CDR3 is CASSLDQMAPLHF. The CDR3 nucleotides are TGTGCCAGCAGCTTAGACCAGATGGCACCCCTCCACTTT.

The genes are TRBV5-1 and TRBJ1-5; weak D call: TRBD1 (6 bases). This CDR3 comprises 13 residues. V lost 4 bases and J 8 bases, leaving 13 bases between the germline ends. Per germline, CDR1 SGHRS and CDR2 YFSETQ. The CDR3 reads CASSTDRFEPQHF. Written as DNA, the CDR3 is TGCGCCAGCAGCACTGACAGGTTCGAGCCCCAGCATTTT.

J is TRBJ2-1 and V is TRBV11-3, with 9 bases identical to TRBD2. The J segment lost 0 bases and the V segment lost 4 bases, leaving 16 bases of the junction unmatched. This CDR3 has 20 residues. Germline-derived CDR1 and CDR2 are SGHNT and YENEEA. The CDR3 nucleotides are TGTGCCAGCAGCTCGAGTAGCCTAGCGGGAACAGAGGGCTCCTACAATGAGCAGTTCTTC. Protein product: CASSSSSLAGTEGSYNEQFF. Full variable domain (missing parts from reference TRBV11-3 and TRBJ2-1): EAGVVQSPRYKIIEKKQPVAFWCNPISGHNTLYWYLQNLGQGPELLIRYENEEAVDDSQLPKDRFSAERLKGVDSTLKIQPAELGDSAVYLCASSSSSLAGTEGSYNEQFFGPGTRLTVL.

This chain uses TRBV19 with TRBJ1-1; TRBD1 is a possible D gene (5 bases). Germline loops: CDR1 LNHDA, CDR2 SQIVND (reference sequence). Trimming took off 7 bases at V and 0 bases at J, with 15 bases between the two ends. The CDR3 extends over 15 amino acids. In DNA, the CDR3 is TGTGCCAGTACCCTGAGGGAGGGGCTGAACACTGAAGCTTTCTTT. As protein: CASTLREGLNTEAFF.

The chain is built from TRBV18 and TRBJ2-7, with 13 bases fitting TRBD2. The germline V gene encodes CDR1 KGHSH and CDR2 LQKENI. The CDR3 totals 17 residues. V shed 3 bases and J 4 bases; nucleotides not matched to a gene: 9. The CDR3 here is CASSPGTSGATLYEQYF. In DNA form, the CDR3 reads TGTGCCAGCTCACCTGGGACTAGCGGGGCAACCTTATACGAGCAGTACTTC.

The V and J genes are TRBV28 and TRBJ2-3; TRBD2 matches at 12 bases. Per the germline V gene, CDR1 is MDHEN and CDR2 is SYDVKM. This CDR3 is 15 amino acids long. J gave up 5 bases and V 5 bases, and 5 bases lay outside the gene matches. The CDR3 DNA reads TGTGCCAGCAGTCAGCCGGGACTAGCGGGAGATACGCAGTATTTT. Protein sequence: CASSQPGLAGDTQYF.